Listed below are T cell receptor beta chains from one sample, sequenced in a study of regulatory T cells in long-lasting Graves disease. A single record per CDR3 protein comes from TCRdb applying MiXCR to the multiplex PCR reads. Among over 500,000 distinct CDR3 sequences listed, more than 15% were seen once. Separately, the same data were catalogued under a study of T cells in Graves' hyperthyroidism and ophthalmopathy.

This specimen was peripheral blood mononuclear cells (PBMCs), taken at new diagnosis, from a patient treated with antithyroid drugs. Receptors were obtained from a man between 18 and 29 years old with Graves disease. CDR3s include the opening cysteine and the closing phenylalanine or tryptophan. D genes are given only for firm matches. Not all rows give a size; the values are once, few, many and, for expanded clones, a class.

d_gene	abundance	v_gene	j_gene	CDR3nt	CDR3aa
-	many	TRBV11-3	TRBJ2-5	TGTGCCAGCAGCCACAACGCCCGAGAGACCCAGTACTTC	CASSHNARETQYF
-	once	TRBV7-9	TRBJ1-2	TGTGCCAGCCGCTCCGCGCCTGGCTACACCTTC	CASRSAPGYTF
-	-	TRBV20-1	TRBJ2-7	TGCAGTGCTAGAGTACAGGACGACAAGTACTTC	CSARVQDDKYF
-	-	TRBV5-1	TRBJ2-5	TGCGCCAGCAGCCTGAGCGGTGGGGTGGTAGAGACCCAGTACTTC	CASSLSGGVVETQYF
TRBD1	many	TRBV28	TRBJ1-4	TGTGCCAGCAGTTTATACAGGGGAATGGAAAAACTGTTTTTT	CASSLYRGMEKLFF
-	few	TRBV6-1	TRBJ2-3	TGTGCCAGCAGGGGCGGTCAGAGCACAGATACGCAGTATTTT	CASRGGQSTDTQYF
-	many	TRBV9	TRBJ2-1	TGTGCCAGCAGCGTGCAGAGACACAATGAGCAGTTCTTC	CASSVQRHNEQFF
-	many	TRBV12-3/TRBV12-4	TRBJ1-5	TGTGCCAGCAGTTTATCGTCGGGGTACAATCAGCCCCAGCATTTT	CASSLSSGYNQPQHF
-	-	TRBV28	TRBJ2-4	TGTGCCAGCAGTCCCGCCGGAGCGTCCAAAAACATTCAGTACTTC	CASSPAGASKNIQYF
-	-	TRBV9	TRBJ2-7	TGTGCCAGCAGCCTCGCCGCAGGCTACGAGCAGTACTTC	CASSLAAGYEQYF
TRBD1	-	TRBV5-1	TRBJ1-1	TGCGCCAGCAGCTTGACCGGACAGGGGAGCCCTGAAGCTTTCTTT	CASSLTGQGSPEAFF
-	few	TRBV2	TRBJ1-5	TGTGCCAGCAGGTGGACGGATCAGCCCCAGCATTTT	CASRWTDQPQHF
-	many	TRBV10-1	TRBJ1-1	TGCGCCAGCAGTGAGTCGGGGCGCGGTGAAGCTTTCTTT	CASSESGRGEAFF
-	many	TRBV28	TRBJ1-2	TGTGCCAGCAGTTTGATCTCGGGCAGGTTATATGGCTACACCTTC	CASSLISGRLYGYTF
-	many	TRBV7-8	TRBJ1-5	TGTGCCAGCAGCCACCTTAGGGGAGTAAGCAATCAGCCCCAGCATTTT	CASSHLRGVSNQPQHF
TRBD2	few	TRBV20-1	TRBJ2-1	TGCAGTGCCTCGGGACTAGCGGGAGGGTTAGATTACAATGAGCAGTTCTTC	CSASGLAGGLDYNEQFF
-	many	TRBV27	TRBJ2-7	TGTGCCAGCGGGCTAGGGGGGCCCACCTACGAGCAGTACTTC	CASGLGGPTYEQYF
TRBD1	many	TRBV3-1	TRBJ2-7	TGTGCCAGCAGCCAAGAAGGGGGCCCCCTCTACGAGCAGTACTTC	CASSQEGGPLYEQYF
-	few	TRBV18	TRBJ2-3	TGTGCCAGCTCCGGAAACTCAGATACGCAGTATTTT	CASSGNSDTQYF
TRBD2	many	TRBV20-1	TRBJ2-1	TGCAGTGCTAGGAAGGCGGGAGGCATGGATGAGCAGTTCTTC	CSARKAGGMDEQFF
TRBD1	few	TRBV20-1	TRBJ1-3	TGCAGTGCTACCACAGGGGCCCACTCTGGAAACACCATATATTTT	CSATTGAHSGNTIYF
-	few	TRBV2	TRBJ1-3	TGTGCCAGCAGTGAGGACGGAAGCTCTGGAAACACCATATATTTT	CASSEDGSSGNTIYF
TRBD2	few	TRBV29-1	TRBJ2-7	TGCAGCGTTGAGAGACTCAACTCAGGCGGACTAGCTTACGAGCAGTACTTC	CSVERLNSGGLAYEQYF
-	few	TRBV5-1	TRBJ2-2	TGCGCCAGCAGCTTGTTTTCTAGCCGCACCGGGGAGCTGTTTTTT	CASSLFSSRTGELFF
-	-	TRBV5-1	TRBJ2-1	TGCGCCAGCAGCGAGCTTCTTCCGGAACCTTACAATGAGCAGTTCTTC	CASSELLPEPYNEQFF
-	few	TRBV5-6	TRBJ1-1	TGTGCCAGCAGCTATAGGGAAAAGGGTACTGAAGCTTTCTTT	CASSYREKGTEAFF
TRBD1	-	TRBV27	TRBJ1-2	TGTGCCAGCACCAAACAGGGGGCCATTGGCTACACCTTC	CASTKQGAIGYTF
-	-	TRBV5-4	TRBJ2-2	TGTGCCAGCGGTGATGCGGGTGGGGTAAACACCGGGGAGCTGTTTTTT	CASGDAGGVNTGELFF
TRBD2	many	TRBV20-1	TRBJ2-7	TGCAGTGTAGCGGGAGGACTCTACGAGCAGTACTTC	CSVAGGLYEQYF
-	-	TRBV20-1	TRBJ2-5	TGCAGTGCTAGCACCCGTTGGGAGACCCAGTACTTC	CSASTRWETQYF
-	many	TRBV5-6	TRBJ2-5	TGTGCCAGCAGCTTGGGGAGGGGTTGGACCCAGTACTTC	CASSLGRGWTQYF
-	-	TRBV4-2	TRBJ2-1	TGTGCCAGCAGCCTCCTGGGTAGCGGCCGAGACAATGAGCAGTTCTTC	CASSLLGSGRDNEQFF
TRBD2	many	TRBV7-9	TRBJ2-7	TGTGCCAGCAGCCCCGCCGGGACTAGCGACTACGAGCAGTACTTC	CASSPAGTSDYEQYF
-	many	TRBV2	TRBJ2-2	TGTGCCAGCAGGGTTCGGGGAGCTAGGAACACCGGGGAGCTGTTTTTT	CASRVRGARNTGELFF
TRBD1	few	TRBV5-5	TRBJ2-7	TGTGCCAGCAGCGCCTGGGACAGCTACGAGCAGTACTTC	CASSAWDSYEQYF
TRBD2	many	TRBV6-6	TRBJ2-1	TGTGCCAGCAGTTACTCGGGACTAGCGCGCAATGAGCAGTTCTTC	CASSYSGLARNEQFF
TRBD1	-	TRBV4-2	TRBJ2-7	TGTGCCAGCAGCCAGATGGGGACAGTTGTCTACAATGAGCAGTACTTC	CASSQMGTVVYNEQYF
TRBD1	many	TRBV7-9	TRBJ1-1	TGTGCCAGCAGCATCAGGGGGCGCCTCCCTGAAGCTTTCTTT	CASSIRGRLPEAFF
-	few	TRBV20-1	TRBJ2-3	TGCAGTGCTACCCAACTAGGTACGCAGTATTTT	CSATQLGTQYF
-	many	TRBV6-1	TRBJ2-7	TGTGCCAGCAGGGGTGGAGGGGTCGCGCACCGCGAGCAGTACTTC	CASRGGGVAHREQYF
-	-	TRBV20-1	TRBJ2-7	TGCAGTGCTAGTGGAGGGAACGAGCAGTACTTC	CSASGGNEQYF
TRBD1	-	TRBV20-1	TRBJ1-1	TGCAGTGCTAGAGCCCGGGACAGGGGCAGGCTCTTGAACACTGAAGCTTTCTTT	CSARARDRGRLLNTEAFF